The clone carrying this T cell receptor (beta chain) was observed many times. Its antigen is undetermined. The V end lost 2 bases, the J end lost 1 base, and 8 bases lay between the germline ends. Germline V gene sequence: CDR1 DFQATT, CDR2 SNEGSKA (reference sequence). The CDR3 runs 13 residues. This record belongs to a study of T cells in Graves' hyperthyroidism and ophthalmopathy. Study outcomes and limitations: The model forecast ophthalmopathy, anticipating it by a median around 6.5 months before onset.

Amplification yielded TCR beta CDR3 regions, with RNA transcripts as the source. The HTBI primer set drove a first-round RT-PCR of the TCR CDR3. TCRdb reprocessed the multiplex PCR reads with MiXCR, giving one entry per CDR3 protein. The sample contains about 500,000 distinct CDR3 sequences, about 16% of which appear only once. Ophthalmopathy patients had Clinical Activity Score at least 3, NOSPECS grade at least 4, duration under 3 months. Clinical symptoms, serum thyroxine and TRAb, thyroid ultrasound and orbital computed tomography together formed the diagnostic basis. Sequencing input: blood. J is TRBJ1-1 and V is TRBV20-1; no firm D call. The receptor was derived from a woman younger than 45 with Graves' ophthalmopathy. The CDR3 coding sequence is TGCAGTGCTAGACTCCAGCGGAACACTGAAGCTTTCTTT. The encoded protein is CSARLQRNTEAFF.